This TCR beta chain was captured by sequencing in a study of metastatic and nonmetastatic thyroid tumors. Overall study: Repertoires of blood and of tissue (tumor or nodule) from malignant and benign thyroid patients were compared. General study results and limits: Within blood and tumor, benign nodules reportedly had significantly lower TCR beta diversity than malignant thyroid tumors did.

Details on this clone: Its antigen is unidentified. Germline is not matched at one junction end, which may reflect a read error.

Among the patients, none had received any treatment before thyroid surgery. The CDR3 consists of 13 residues. The germline V gene has CDR1 SGDLS and CDR2 YYNGEE. As handled by the study authors: Clinicopathological groups of papillary thyroid cancer showed CDR3 differences that were used to build a distant-metastasis classifier. TCRdb reanalyzed the PCR reads via MiXCR. The authors' filters were not applied to this entry. The sample has around 41,000 clones; less than 15% are singletons. The source of this sequence is a female donor with papillary thyroid cancer or a benign thyroid nodule (not recorded which). Some clones in this sample may be carry-over from other donors' samples. Sequencing input: blood. V usage is TRBV9 and J usage is TRBJ1-1; D is possibly TRBD1 (6 bases). The CDR3 nucleotides are TGTGCCAGCAGCGTTGGAGGGGACACTGAAGCTTTCTTC. Its translation is CASSVGGDTEAFF.